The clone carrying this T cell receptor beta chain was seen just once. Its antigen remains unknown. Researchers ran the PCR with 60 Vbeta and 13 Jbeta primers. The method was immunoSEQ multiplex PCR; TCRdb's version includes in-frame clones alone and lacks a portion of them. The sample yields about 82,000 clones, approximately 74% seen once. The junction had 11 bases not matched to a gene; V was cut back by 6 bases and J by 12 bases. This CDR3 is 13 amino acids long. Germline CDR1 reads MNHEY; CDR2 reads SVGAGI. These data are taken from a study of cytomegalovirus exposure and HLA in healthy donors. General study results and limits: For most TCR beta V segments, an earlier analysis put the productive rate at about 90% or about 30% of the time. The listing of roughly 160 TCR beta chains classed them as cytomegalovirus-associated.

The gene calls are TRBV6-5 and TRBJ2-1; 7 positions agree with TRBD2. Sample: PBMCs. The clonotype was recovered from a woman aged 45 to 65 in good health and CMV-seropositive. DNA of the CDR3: TGTGCCAGCAGCCTATTTGGCGGGAGTGTGCAGTTCTTC. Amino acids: CASSLFGGSVQFF.